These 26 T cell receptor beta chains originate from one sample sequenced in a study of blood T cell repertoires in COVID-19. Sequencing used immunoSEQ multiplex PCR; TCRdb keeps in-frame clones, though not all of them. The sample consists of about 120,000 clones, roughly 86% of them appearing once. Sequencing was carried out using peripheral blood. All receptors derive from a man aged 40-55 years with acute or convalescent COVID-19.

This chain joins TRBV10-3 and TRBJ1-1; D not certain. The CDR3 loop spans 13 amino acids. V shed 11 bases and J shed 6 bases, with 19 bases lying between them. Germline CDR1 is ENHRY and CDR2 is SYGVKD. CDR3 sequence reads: CAATAARESEAFF. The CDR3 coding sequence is TGTGCCGCCACCGCGGCGAGGGAGTCTGAAGCTTTCTTT.

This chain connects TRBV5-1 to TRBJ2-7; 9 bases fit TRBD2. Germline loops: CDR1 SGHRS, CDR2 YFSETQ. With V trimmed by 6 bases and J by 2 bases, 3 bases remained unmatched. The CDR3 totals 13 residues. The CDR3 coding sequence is TGCGCCAGCAAGGCTAGCGGGGCCTACGAGCAGTACTTC. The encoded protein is CASKASGAYEQYF.

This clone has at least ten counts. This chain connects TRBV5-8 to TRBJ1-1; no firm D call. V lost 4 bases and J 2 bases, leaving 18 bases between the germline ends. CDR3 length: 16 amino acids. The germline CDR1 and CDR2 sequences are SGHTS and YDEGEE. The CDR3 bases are TGTGCCAGCAGCAAGATGGGCGGGCTTGATAACACTGAAGCTTTCTTT. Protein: CASSKMGGLDNTEAFF.

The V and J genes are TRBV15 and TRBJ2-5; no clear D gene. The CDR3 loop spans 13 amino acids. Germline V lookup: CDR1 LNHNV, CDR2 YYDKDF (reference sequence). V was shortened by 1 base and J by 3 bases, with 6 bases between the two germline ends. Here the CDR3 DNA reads TGTGCCACCAGCAGAGCGGTAGAAGAGACCCAGTACTTC. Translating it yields CATSRAVEETQYF.

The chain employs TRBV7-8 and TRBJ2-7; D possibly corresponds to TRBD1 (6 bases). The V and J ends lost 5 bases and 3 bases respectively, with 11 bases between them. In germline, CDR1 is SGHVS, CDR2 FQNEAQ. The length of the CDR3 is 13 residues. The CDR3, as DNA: TGTGCCAGCAGCGACGGGACAAGCTACGAGCAGTACTTC. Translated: CASSDGTSYEQYF.

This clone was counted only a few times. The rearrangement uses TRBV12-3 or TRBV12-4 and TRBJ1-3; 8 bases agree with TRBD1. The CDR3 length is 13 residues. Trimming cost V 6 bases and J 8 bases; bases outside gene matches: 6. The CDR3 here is CASSFGQGDTIYF. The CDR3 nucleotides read TGTGCCAGCAGCTTCGGACAGGGCGACACCATATATTTT.

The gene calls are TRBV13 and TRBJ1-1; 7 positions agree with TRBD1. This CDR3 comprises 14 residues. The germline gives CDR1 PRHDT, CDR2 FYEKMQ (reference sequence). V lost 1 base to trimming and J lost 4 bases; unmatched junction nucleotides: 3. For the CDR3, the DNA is TGTGCCAGCAGCTTAGATCCAGGGGGCACTGAAGCTTTCTTT. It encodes CASSLDPGGTEAFF.

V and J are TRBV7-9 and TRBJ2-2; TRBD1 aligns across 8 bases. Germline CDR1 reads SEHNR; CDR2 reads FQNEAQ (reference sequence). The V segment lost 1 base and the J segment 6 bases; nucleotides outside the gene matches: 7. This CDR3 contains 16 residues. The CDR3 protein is CASSLVSRGLAGELFF. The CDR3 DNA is TGTGCCAGCAGCTTAGTGTCCAGGGGGCTGGCCGGGGAGCTGTTTTTT. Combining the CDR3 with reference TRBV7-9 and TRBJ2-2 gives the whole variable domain DTGVSQNPRHKITKRGQNVTFRCDPISEHNRLYWYRQTLGQGPEFLTYFQNEAQLEKSRLLSDRFSAERPKGSFSTLEIQRTEQGDSAMYLCASSLVSRGLAGELFFGEGSRLTVL.

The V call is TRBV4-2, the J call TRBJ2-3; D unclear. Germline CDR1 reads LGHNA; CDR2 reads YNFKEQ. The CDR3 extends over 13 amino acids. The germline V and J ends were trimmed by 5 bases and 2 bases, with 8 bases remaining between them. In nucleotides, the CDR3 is TGTGCCAGCAGCGCTCAGGCCACAGATACGCAGTATTTT. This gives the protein CASSAQATDTQYF.

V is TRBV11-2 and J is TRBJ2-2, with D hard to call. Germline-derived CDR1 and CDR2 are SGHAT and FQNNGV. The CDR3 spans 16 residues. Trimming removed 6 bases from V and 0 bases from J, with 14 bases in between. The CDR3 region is CASRSSGSANTGELFF. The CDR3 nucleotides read TGTGCCAGCAGATCCTCAGGTTCTGCGAACACCGGGGAGCTGTTTTTT.

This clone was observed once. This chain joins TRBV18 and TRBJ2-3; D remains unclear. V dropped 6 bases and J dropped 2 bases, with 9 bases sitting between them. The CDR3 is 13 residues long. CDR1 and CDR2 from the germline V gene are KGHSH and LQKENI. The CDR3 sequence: CASSRALTDTQYF. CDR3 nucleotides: TGTGCCAGCTCTAGAGCCCTCACAGATACGCAGTATTTT.

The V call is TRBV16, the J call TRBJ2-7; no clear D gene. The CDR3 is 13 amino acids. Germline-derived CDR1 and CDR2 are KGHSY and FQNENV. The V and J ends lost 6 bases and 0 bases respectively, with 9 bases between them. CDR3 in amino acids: CASSSGFSYEQYF. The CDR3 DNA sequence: TGTGCCAGCAGTTCCGGTTTCTCCTACGAGCAGTACTTC.

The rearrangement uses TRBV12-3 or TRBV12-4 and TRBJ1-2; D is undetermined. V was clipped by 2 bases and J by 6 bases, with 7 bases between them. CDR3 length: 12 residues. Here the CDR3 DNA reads TGTGCCAGCAGTTTAATCGGAGATGGCTACACCTTC. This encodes CASSLIGDGYTF.

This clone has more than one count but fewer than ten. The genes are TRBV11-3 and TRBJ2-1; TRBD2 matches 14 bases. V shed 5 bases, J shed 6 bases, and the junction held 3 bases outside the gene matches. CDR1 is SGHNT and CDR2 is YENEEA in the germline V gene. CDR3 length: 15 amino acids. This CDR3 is CASSETSGRVNEQFF. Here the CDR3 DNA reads TGTGCCAGCAGCGAGACTAGCGGGAGGGTCAATGAGCAGTTCTTC. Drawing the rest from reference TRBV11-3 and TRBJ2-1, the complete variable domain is EAGVVQSPRYKIIEKKQPVAFWCNPISGHNTLYWYLQNLGQGPELLIRYENEEAVDDSQLPKDRFSAERLKGVDSTLKIQPAELGDSAVYLCASSETSGRVNEQFFGPGTRLTVL.

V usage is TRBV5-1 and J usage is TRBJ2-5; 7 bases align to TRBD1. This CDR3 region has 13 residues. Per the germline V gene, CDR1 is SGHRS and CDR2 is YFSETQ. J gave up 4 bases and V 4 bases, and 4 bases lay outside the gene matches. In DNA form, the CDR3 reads TGCGCCAGCAGCGACAGGGTTAGAGAGACCCAGTACTTC. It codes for CASSDRVRETQYF.

DNA for the CDR3: TGTGCCAGCAGCTTGGGACTAGCGGGATCCAAGGGTGAGCAGTTCTTC. Its protein is CASSLGLAGSKGEQFF. This rearrangement joins TRBV7-9 to TRBJ2-1, with 13 positions matching TRBD2. The CDR3 has 16 residues. Germline CDR1 and CDR2: SEHNR and FQNEAQ (reference sequence). Trimming at V came to 3 bases and at J to 9 bases, leaving 8 bases not matched to a gene.

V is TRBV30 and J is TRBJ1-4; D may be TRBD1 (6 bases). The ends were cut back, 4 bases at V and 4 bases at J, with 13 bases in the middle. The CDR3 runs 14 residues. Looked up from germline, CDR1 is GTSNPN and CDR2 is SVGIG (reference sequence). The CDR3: CAWNTGTLNEKLFF. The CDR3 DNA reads TGTGCCTGGAATACAGGGACCCTTAATGAAAAACTGTTTTTT. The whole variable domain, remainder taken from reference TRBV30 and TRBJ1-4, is SQTIHQWPATLVQPVGSPLSLECTVEGTSNPNLYWYRQAAGRGLQLLFYSVGIGQISSEVPQNLSASRPQDRQFILSSKKLLLSDSGFYLCAWNTGTLNEKLFFGSGTQLSVL.

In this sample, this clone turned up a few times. The CDR3 reads CASSTHNQPQHF. CDR3 nucleotides: TGTGCCAGTAGTACCCACAATCAGCCCCAGCATTTT. The rearrangement uses TRBV19 and TRBJ1-5; no clear D gene. Trimming removed 4 bases from V and 3 bases from J, with 4 bases in between. CDR3 length equals 12 residues. Germline loops: CDR1 LNHDA, CDR2 SQIVND (reference sequence).

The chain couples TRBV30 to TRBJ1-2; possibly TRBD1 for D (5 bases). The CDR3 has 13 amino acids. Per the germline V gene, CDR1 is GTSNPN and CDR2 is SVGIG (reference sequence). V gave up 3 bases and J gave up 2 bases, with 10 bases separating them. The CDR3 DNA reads TGTGCCTGGAGGTCAGACAGCAACTATGGCTACACCTTC. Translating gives CAWRSDSNYGYTF.

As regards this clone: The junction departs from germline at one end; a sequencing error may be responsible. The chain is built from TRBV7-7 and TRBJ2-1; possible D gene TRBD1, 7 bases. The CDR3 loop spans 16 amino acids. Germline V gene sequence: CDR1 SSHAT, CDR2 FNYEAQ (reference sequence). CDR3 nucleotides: TGTGCTAGCAGCCCCGCAGGGGGGATTGCCTACAATGAGCAGTTCTTC. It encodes CASSPAGGIAYNEQFF.

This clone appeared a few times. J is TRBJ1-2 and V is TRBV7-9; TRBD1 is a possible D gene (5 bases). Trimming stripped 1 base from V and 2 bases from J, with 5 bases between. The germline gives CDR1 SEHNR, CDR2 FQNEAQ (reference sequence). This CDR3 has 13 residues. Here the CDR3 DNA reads TGTGCCAGCAGCTTAGAGGGGAACTATGGCTACACCTTC. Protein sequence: CASSLEGNYGYTF.

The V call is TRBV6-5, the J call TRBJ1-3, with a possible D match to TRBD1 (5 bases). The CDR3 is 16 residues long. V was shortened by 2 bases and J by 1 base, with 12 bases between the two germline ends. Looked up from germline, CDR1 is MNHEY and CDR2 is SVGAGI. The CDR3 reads CASSYAPTVSGNTIYF. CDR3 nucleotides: TGTGCCAGCAGTTACGCGCCGACAGTATCTGGAAACACCATATATTTT.

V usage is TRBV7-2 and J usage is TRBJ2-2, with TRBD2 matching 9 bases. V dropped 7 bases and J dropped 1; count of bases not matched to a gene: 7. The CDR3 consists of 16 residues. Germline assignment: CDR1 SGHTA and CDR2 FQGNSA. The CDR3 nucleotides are TGTGCCAGCATCCTAAGCGGGGGGTGGAACACCGGGGAGCTGTTTTTT. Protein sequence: CASILSGGWNTGELFF.

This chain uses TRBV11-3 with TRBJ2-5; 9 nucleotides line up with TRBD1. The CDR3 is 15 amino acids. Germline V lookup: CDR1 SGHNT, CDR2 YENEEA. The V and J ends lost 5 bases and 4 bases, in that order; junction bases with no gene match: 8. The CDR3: CASSPRTGELETQYF. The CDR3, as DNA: TGTGCCAGCAGCCCAAGGACAGGGGAATTAGAGACCCAGTACTTC.

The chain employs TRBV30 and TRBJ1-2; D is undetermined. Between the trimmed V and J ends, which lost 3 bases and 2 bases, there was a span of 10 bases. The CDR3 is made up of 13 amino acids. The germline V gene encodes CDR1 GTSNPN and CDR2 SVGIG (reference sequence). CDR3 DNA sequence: TGTGCCTGGAGCGCCGGACTCAACTATGGCTACACCTTC. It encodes CAWSAGLNYGYTF.

The CDR3 protein is CASSLNRWNEQYF. The CDR3 nucleotides are TGTGCCAGCAGTTTAAACAGATGGAACGAGCAGTACTTC. The rearrangement joins TRBV12-3 or TRBV12-4 to TRBJ2-7; D is undetermined. The CDR3 length is 13 residues. The V and J ends lost 2 bases and 5 bases respectively, with 10 bases between them.